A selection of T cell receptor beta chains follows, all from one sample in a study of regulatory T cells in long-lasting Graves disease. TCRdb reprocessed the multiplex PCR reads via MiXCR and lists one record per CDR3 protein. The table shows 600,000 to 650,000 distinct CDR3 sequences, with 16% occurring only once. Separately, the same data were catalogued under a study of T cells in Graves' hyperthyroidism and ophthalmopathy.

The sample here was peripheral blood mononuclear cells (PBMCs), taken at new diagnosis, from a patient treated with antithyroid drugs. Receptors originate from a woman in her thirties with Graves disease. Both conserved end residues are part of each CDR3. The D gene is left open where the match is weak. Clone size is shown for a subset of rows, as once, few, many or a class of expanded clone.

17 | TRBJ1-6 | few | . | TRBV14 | CASSQDGLRVLGSPLHF | TGTGCCAGCAGCCAAGATGGTTTAAGGGTGTTGGGTTCACCCCTCCACTTT
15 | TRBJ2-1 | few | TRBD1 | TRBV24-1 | CATSGEQGAGNEQFF | TGTGCCACCAGTGGCGAACAGGGGGCAGGGAATGAGCAGTTCTTC
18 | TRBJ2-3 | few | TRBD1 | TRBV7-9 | CASSLADHRDRRTDTQYF | TGTGCCAGCAGCTTAGCCGACCACCGGGACAGGAGAACAGATACGCAGTATTTT
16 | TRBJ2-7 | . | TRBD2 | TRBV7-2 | CASSLTSGRGSYEQYF | TGTGCCAGCAGCTTGACTAGCGGGAGGGGCTCCTACGAGCAGTACTTC
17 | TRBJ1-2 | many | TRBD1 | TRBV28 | CASSLGTGLLASGGYTF | TGTGCCAGCAGTTTAGGGACAGGGCTTCTCGCATCTGGAGGCTACACCTTC
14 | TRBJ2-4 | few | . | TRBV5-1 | CASSLDTTPDIQYF | TGCGCCAGCAGCTTGGACACGACCCCGGACATTCAGTACTTC
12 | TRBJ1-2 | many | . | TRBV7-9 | CASSLRLGGYTF | TGTGCCAGCAGCTTGCGCCTAGGAGGCTACACCTTC
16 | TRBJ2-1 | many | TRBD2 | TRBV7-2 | CASSPGGLAGANEQFF | TGTGCCAGCAGCCCCGGAGGGCTAGCGGGAGCCAATGAGCAGTTCTTC
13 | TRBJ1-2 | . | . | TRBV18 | CASSPAWGGGYTF | TGTGCCAGCTCACCAGCATGGGGCGGTGGCTACACCTTC
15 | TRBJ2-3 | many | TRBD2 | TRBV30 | CAWSRASGSTDTQYF | TGTGCCTGGAGTCGAGCTAGCGGGAGCACAGATACGCAGTATTTT
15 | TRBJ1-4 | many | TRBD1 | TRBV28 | CASSQDRVLNEKLFF | TGTGCCAGCAGTCAAGACAGGGTTCTAAATGAAAAACTGTTTTTT